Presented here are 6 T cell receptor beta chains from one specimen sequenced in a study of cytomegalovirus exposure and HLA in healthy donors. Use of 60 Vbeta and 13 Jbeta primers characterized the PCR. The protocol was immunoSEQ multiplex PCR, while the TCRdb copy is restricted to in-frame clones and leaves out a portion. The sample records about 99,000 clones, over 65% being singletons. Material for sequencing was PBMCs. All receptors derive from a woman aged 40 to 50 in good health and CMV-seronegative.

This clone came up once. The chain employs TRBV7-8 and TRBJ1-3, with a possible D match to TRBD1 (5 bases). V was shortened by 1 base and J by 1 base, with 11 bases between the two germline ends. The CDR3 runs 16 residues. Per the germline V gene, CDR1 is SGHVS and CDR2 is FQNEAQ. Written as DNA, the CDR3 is TGTGCCAGCAGCTTAGTATTGGACACATCTGGAAACACCATATATTTT. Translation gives CASSLVLDTSGNTIYF.

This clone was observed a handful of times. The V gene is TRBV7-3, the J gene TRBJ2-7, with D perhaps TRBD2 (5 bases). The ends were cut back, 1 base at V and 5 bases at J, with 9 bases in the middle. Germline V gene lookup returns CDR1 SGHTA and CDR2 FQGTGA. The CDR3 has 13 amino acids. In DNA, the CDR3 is TGTGCCAGCAGCTTAAATTGGGAGAACGAGCAGTACTTC. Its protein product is CASSLNWENEQYF.

The CDR3 nucleotides are TGTGCCAGCAGCCCCTGGACTAGTGCCGGGGAGCTGTTTTTT. Translated: CASSPWTSAGELFF. The chain employs TRBV11-2 and TRBJ2-2; 7 nucleotides align to TRBD2. In germline, CDR1 is SGHAT, CDR2 FQNNGV. The CDR3 is 14 amino acids. The V and J ends lost 5 bases and 6 bases, in that order; junction bases with no gene match: 6.

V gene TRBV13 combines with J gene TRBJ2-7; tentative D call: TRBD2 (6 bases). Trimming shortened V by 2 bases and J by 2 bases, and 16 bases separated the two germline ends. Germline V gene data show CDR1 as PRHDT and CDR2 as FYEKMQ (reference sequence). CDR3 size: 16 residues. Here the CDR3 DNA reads TGTGCCAGCAGCTTATTTCTGCGGGGTTATACCTACGAGCAGTACTTC. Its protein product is CASSLFLRGYTYEQYF.

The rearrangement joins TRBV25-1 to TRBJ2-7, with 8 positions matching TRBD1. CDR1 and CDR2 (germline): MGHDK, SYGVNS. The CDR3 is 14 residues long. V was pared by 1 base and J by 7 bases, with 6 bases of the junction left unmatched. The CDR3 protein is CASSESGRGLEQYF. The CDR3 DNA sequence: TGTGCCAGCAGTGAATCCGGCAGGGGGCTGGAGCAGTACTTC.

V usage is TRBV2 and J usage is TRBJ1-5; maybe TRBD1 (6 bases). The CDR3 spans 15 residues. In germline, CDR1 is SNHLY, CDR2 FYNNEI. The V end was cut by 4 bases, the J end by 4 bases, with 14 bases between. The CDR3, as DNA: TGTGCCAGCAGTGTTTTGGACAGCACTAATCAGCCCCAGCATTTT. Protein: CASSVLDSTNQPQHF.